The entry below describes one T cell receptor beta chain. No antigen is known for it. No qualities accompany the bases; no much larger clone lies one base away. Counted from cysteine to phenylalanine, this CDR3 has 15 amino acids. The sequence is cut down to CDR3 DNA, 45 bases in frame from base 1. V is clipped by 5 bases and J by 3 bases, and the sequence between their germline boundaries is 16 bases long. CDR1 SGHRS and CDR2 YFSETQ are derived from the germline V gene. The data originate from a study of blood T cell repertoires in COVID-19 (dated by TCRdb to about 2020). Turning to the overall study: Collaborator samples came from the United States, Italy and Spain and covered acute and convalescent phases of COVID-19. Samples came from the ongoing ImmuneRACE study (first 160 participants) plus 1,254 subjects from 6 global collaborators. The repertoires were made available in a free public database intended to serve as a resource for research on the immune response to SARS-CoV-2. The dataset comprised deeply sampled blood TCRbeta repertoires from subjects exposed to, actively infected with, or recovered from COVID-19. Where available, HLA class I and class II types were taken from metadata supplied by the sample provider and were not determined by assay-based typing. The prospective study material was composed of cDNA or gDNA derived from T cells, B-cell-depleted T cells, or PBMCs. The sample metadata nearly always contained a de-identified subject ID, COVID-19 status, age in years and sex.

Whole blood was collected in K2EDTA tubes by collaborating institutions according to the institutions' own protocols. For TCRbeta analysis, collaborators shipped samples in one of three forms: frozen whole blood, isolated PBMCs, or DNA extracted from either of those sample types. Results and caveats for the whole study, not just this receptor: The quantity of clinical and demographic metadata differed by source and by participant and was supplied without curation.

TCRbeta CDR3 regions were amplified from genomic DNA by means of the immunoSEQ Assay, a bias-controlled multiplex PCR. Regarding the original processing steps: Nucleated cell counts per sample were estimated from amplification of reference gene primers within the assay. To quantify the absolute abundance of each unique TCRbeta CDR3 rearrangement, sequence reads were collapsed and filtered. Productive Simpson clonality was computed per sample as the square root of Simpson's diversity index over productive rearrangements. What TCRdb holds here is the immuneACCESS table cut down to in-frame rearrangements. Part of the clones is not present; checked against another copy, under half of the missing clones reflect an unresolved V gene, and the others are unexplained. Clone size and V and J calls were adopted from that table, with D and trimming inferred from the DNA. Across this sample there are about 24,000 clones, with roughly 86% seen only once. In total, the top ten clones hold about 5.2% of the sample.

This clonotype was obtained from a man over 45 with active COVID-19. The material sequenced was peripheral blood. The chain uses TRBV5-1 and TRBJ2-3; 6 matching bases give a weak D call of TRBD1. The CDR3 in this case is CASRTFRGGTDTQYF. The sequenced DNA is TGCGCCAGCAGGACTTTCAGGGGTGGGACAGATACGCAGTATTTT.